This TCR beta chain was documented in a study of cytomegalovirus exposure and HLA in healthy donors. Study-wide findings and caveats: Among the CMV-associated chains, a few were confirmed in vitro as specific for CMV antigens.

A word on this clone: Its cognate antigen is unknown.

Vbeta (60) and Jbeta (13) primers were used in the PCR. The assay was immunoSEQ multiplex PCR, and TCRdb's table has in-frame clones only and misses some. This table has more than 95,000 clones, roughly 72% appearing once. The CDR3 has 15 amino acids. Per germline, CDR1 MDHEN and CDR2 SYDVKM. Trimming shortened V by 7 bases and J by 6 bases, and 22 bases separated the two germline ends. Sequenced material: PBMCs. This rearrangement joins TRBV28 to TRBJ2-7; D is unclear. The clonotype was recovered from a woman aged 18-29 years in good health and CMV-seropositive. The CDR3 region has the DNA TGTGCCAGCAACTCCCCCCAGGTTTGGATGAGCGAGCAGTACTTC. This gives the protein CASNSPQVWMSEQYF. Variable domain in full (rest from reference TRBV28 and TRBJ2-7): DVKVTQSSRYLVKRTGEKVFLECVQDMDHENMFWYRQDPGLGLRLIYFSYDVKMKEKGDIPEGYSVSREKKERFSLILESASTNQTSMYLCASNSPQVWMSEQYFGPGTRLTVT.